The clone carrying this TCR beta chain has only a few counts. Its antigen is unknown. Harvested at least 2 cm beyond the tumor margin, adjacent lung showed no atypia. Assay: immunoSEQ multiplex PCR; the TCRdb copy retains only in-frame clones and omits some. In the table there are 2,000 or so clones, roughly a quarter of which are singletons. The sample comes from a study of T cells in localized non-small cell lung cancer. Trimming shortened V by 5 bases and J by 0 bases, and 8 bases separated the two germline ends. CDR1 and CDR2 from the germline V gene are SGDLS and YYNGEE. The CDR3 has 14 residues. Points from the study as a whole: Blood T cell density predicted longer survival; adjacent-lung clonality, shorter. Median approximately 50 top-100 tumor clones were shared with paired adjacent lung.

V usage is TRBV9 and J usage is TRBJ2-2; the D gene is possibly TRBD2 (5 bases). The source is a male donor aged 60 or older with stage I lung adenocarcinoma. Sample: normal lung tissue next to the tumor, taken before any cancer treatment. CDR3: CASRDSPNTGELFF. The CDR3 DNA reads TGTGCCAGCAGGGACTCTCCGAACACCGGGGAGCTGTTTTTT.